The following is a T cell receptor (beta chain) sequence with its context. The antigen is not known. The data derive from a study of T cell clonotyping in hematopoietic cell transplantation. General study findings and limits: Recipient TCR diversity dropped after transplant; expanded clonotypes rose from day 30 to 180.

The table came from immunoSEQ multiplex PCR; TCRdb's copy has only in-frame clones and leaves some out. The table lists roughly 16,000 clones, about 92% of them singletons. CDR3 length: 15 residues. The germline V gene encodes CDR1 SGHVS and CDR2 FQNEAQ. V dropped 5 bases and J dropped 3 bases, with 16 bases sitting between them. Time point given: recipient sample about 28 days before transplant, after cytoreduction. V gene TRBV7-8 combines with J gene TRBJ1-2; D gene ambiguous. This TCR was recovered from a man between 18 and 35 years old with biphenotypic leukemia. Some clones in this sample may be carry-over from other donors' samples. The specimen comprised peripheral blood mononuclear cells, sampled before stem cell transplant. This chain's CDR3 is CASSNRDLRHYGYTF. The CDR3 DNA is TGTGCCAGCAGCAACCGGGATTTAAGGCACTATGGCTACACCTTC.